This passage covers 22 T cell receptor beta chains from one sample sequenced in a study of shared T cell receptors in the human thymus (dated by TCRdb to about 2021). Libraries were prepared through the immunoSEQ multiplex PCR assay. TCRdb stores this immuneACCESS table with in-frame sequences only. Part of the clones is absent; in the studies checked, under half of the shortfall reflects unresolved V genes, and no reason is known for the rest. A total of under 450,000 clones appear in this sample, 95% of them only once. The top ten constitute 0.02% of the sample. What was sequenced was thymocytes. The receptors shown here come from a human donor.

The chain carries TRBV4-1 and TRBJ2-1, with a possible D match to TRBD1 (6 bases). Germline CDR1 MGHRA, CDR2 YSYEKL. Trimming took off 3 bases at V and 7 bases at J, with 19 bases between the two ends. CDR3 length equals 16 residues. The CDR3 is CASSHVRTDPTNEQFF. CDR3 coding DNA: TGCGCCAGCAGCCATGTGAGGACAGACCCTACAAATGAGCAGTTCTTC.

This rearrangement joins TRBV5-1 to TRBJ1-5; D might be TRBD1 (6 bases). CDR3 length: 14 residues. The germline V gene encodes CDR1 SGHRS and CDR2 YFSETQ. The V and J ends lost 4 bases and 7 bases respectively, with 15 bases between them. As DNA, the CDR3 is TGCGCCAGCAGCGGGGAAGGGGGAGACCAGCCCCAGCATTTT. This codes for CASSGEGGDQPQHF.

The DNA for the CDR3 is TGCGCCAGCAGCCCGCAGGGCCTTCTCGGGACTGAAGCTTTCTTT. It translates to CASSPQGLLGTEAFF. J is TRBJ1-1 and V is TRBV5-1, with D possibly matching TRBD1 (5 bases). CDR3 length: 15 amino acids. Trimming cost V 4 bases and J 5 bases, with 18 bases left between them. The germline CDR1 and CDR2 sequences are SGHRS and YFSETQ.

Worth noting for this clone: Other nucleotide sequences in the sample specify the same CDR3. The chain recombines TRBV7-2 with TRBJ2-2; TRBD2 might be the D (5 bases). The CDR3 spans 16 residues. The germline V gene encodes CDR1 SGHTA and CDR2 FQGNSA. The V end lost 4 bases, the J end lost 2 bases, and 14 bases lay between the germline ends. The CDR3 nucleotides are TGTGCCAGCAGCTCCGTAGGCGGGCGAAACACCGGGGAGCTGTTTTTT. As protein: CASSSVGGRNTGELFF.

The CDR3 bases are TGTGCCATCAGTGAGTCGAGGGCTAGCGGGCCTGATTTAGAGACCCAGTACTTC. Encoded protein: CAISESRASGPDLETQYF. The J gene is TRBJ2-5, the V gene TRBV10-3, with 8 nucleotides matching TRBD2. CDR1 is ENHRY, CDR2 SYGVKD, per germline. V was pared by 0 bases and J by 4 bases, with 13 bases of the junction left unmatched. The length of the CDR3 is 18 residues.

The CDR3 bases are TGTGCCAGCAGCCAAGGAGGGCTAGCGCTTTACAATGAGCAGTTCTTC. This translates into CASSQGGLALYNEQFF. V is TRBV14 and J is TRBJ2-1, with D possibly matching TRBD2 (6 bases). CDR1 SGHDN and CDR2 FVKESK come from the germline V gene. This CDR3 region has 16 residues. Trimming shortened V by 1 base and J by 4 bases, and 14 bases separated the two germline ends.

The rearrangement joins TRBV5-1 to TRBJ2-6; D is perhaps TRBD1 (5 bases). The CDR3 has 19 amino acids. The germline CDR1 and CDR2 sequences are SGHRS and YFSETQ. Trimming shortened V by 4 bases and J by 4 bases, and 24 bases separated the two germline ends. The CDR3 region has the DNA TGCGCCAGCAGCGGTACGCCCCCGGGCAGGGCGGCCGGGGCCAACGTCCTGACTTTC. Amino acids: CASSGTPPGRAAGANVLTF.

This chain joins TRBV7-9 and TRBJ1-2, with 8 positions matching TRBD1. V shed 4 bases, J shed 5 bases, and the junction held 12 bases outside the gene matches. Germline lookup yields CDR1 SEHNR and CDR2 FQNEAQ (reference sequence). There are 16 residues in the CDR3. CDR3 DNA: TGTGCCAGCAGCTCGGGACAGGCCCTCCTAGGGTATGGCTACACCTTC. It encodes CASSSGQALLGYGYTF.

The chain recombines TRBV7-2 with TRBJ2-5; maybe TRBD1 (5 bases). V dropped 6 bases and J dropped 7 bases, with 18 bases sitting between them. The CDR3 has 14 amino acids. CDR1 and CDR2 from the germline V gene are SGHTA and FQGNSA. The DNA of the CDR3 is TGTGCCAGCAGGCCAGGGCAGGGTCCATGGACCCAGTACTTC. Translation gives CASRPGQGPWTQYF.

On this clone itself: Other DNA sequences in this sample translate to the same CDR3. This sequence joins TRBV15 and TRBJ2-7; D unclear. Between the trimmed V and J ends, which lost 5 bases and 0 bases, there was a span of 5 bases. Germline CDR1 LNHNV, CDR2 YYDKDF (reference sequence). The CDR3 spans 12 residues. CDR3: CATSPGSYEQYF. The CDR3 DNA sequence: TGTGCCACCAGCCCAGGCTCCTACGAGCAGTACTTC.

To note about this clone: The junction differs from germline at one of its ends, possibly a read error. The chain employs TRBV7-7 and TRBJ2-5, with a possible D match to TRBD1 (5 bases). Per germline, CDR1 SSHAT and CDR2 FNYEAQ (reference sequence). The CDR3 covers 16 residues. In nucleotides, the CDR3 is TGTGCTAGCAGCTTAGACAGCCCACCAGGGAAAGAGACCCAGTACTTC. Translation gives CASSLDSPPGKETQYF.

The chain has TRBV28 and TRBJ1-1; no firm D call. V shed 4 bases and J shed 1 base, with 7 bases lying between them. CDR1 and CDR2 (germline): MDHEN, SYDVKM. The CDR3 is 13 residues long. The CDR3 sequence: CASSSIGNTEAFF. The CDR3 coding sequence is TGTGCCAGCAGTTCTATAGGGAACACTGAAGCTTTCTTT.

The V call is TRBV13, the J call TRBJ1-1, with a possible D match to TRBD1 (5 bases). Trimming stripped 3 bases from V and 4 bases from J, with 12 bases between. From germline, CDR1 is PRHDT and CDR2 FYEKMQ (reference sequence). The CDR3 consists of 14 residues. The CDR3 DNA follows: TGTGCCAGCAGCTTTCAGGGTGATGGCACTGAAGCTTTCTTT. Protein: CASSFQGDGTEAFF. Variable domain in full (rest from reference TRBV13 and TRBJ1-1): AAGVIQSPRHLIKEKRETATLKCYPIPRHDTVYWYQQGPGQDPQFLISFYEKMQSDKGSIPDRFSAQQFSDYHSELNMSSLELGDSALYFCASSFQGDGTEAFFGQGTRLTVV.

This rearrangement joins TRBV5-6 to TRBJ2-2, with a possible D match to TRBD2 (5 bases). Germline assignment: CDR1 SGHDT and CDR2 YYEEEE. V was clipped by 0 bases and J by 6 bases, with 9 bases between them. The CDR3 sequence is 14 residues long. CDR3 sequence (DNA): TGTGCCAGCAGCTTGGTTGGGAGTCCCGGGGAGCTGTTTTTT. Its translation: CASSLVGSPGELFF.

CDR3 loop: CASSSRPGQGESNYGYTF. CDR3 DNA sequence: TGTGCCAGCAGCTCCCGCCCGGGACAGGGGGAGAGTAACTATGGCTACACCTTC. The rearrangement uses TRBV7-6 and TRBJ1-2; the match to TRBD1 covers 11 bases. The V gene's germline CDR1 is SGHVS and CDR2 FNYEAQ. The CDR3 covers 18 residues. After removal of 4 bases from V and 1 base from J, the junction contained 11 bases not matched to a gene.

This clone was seen a few times. The chain combines TRBV27 with TRBJ2-5; the match to TRBD2 covers 10 bases. From germline, CDR1 is MNHEY and CDR2 SMNVEV (reference sequence). The CDR3 loop spans 17 amino acids. Trimming at V came to 0 bases and at J to 5 bases, leaving 9 bases not matched to a gene. DNA of the CDR3: TGTGCCAGCAGTTTATCGAGGGCTAGCGGGAGTGTGGAGACCCAGTACTTC. It is translated as CASSLSRASGSVETQYF.

This chain links TRBV27 with TRBJ2-7, with D tentatively TRBD2 (5 bases). This CDR3 comprises 16 residues. Germline V gene lookup returns CDR1 MNHEY and CDR2 SMNVEV (reference sequence). The germline V and J ends were trimmed by 2 bases and 0 bases, with 14 bases remaining between them. CDR3 bases: TGTGCCAGCAGTTTAGCCCCTCAGCGGTCCTCCTACGAGCAGTACTTC. Translating gives CASSLAPQRSSYEQYF.

V and J are TRBV14 and TRBJ2-1, with D unresolved. CDR1 and CDR2 (germline): SGHDN, FVKESK. Trimming left V 3 bases short and J 0 bases short, with 21 bases between. This CDR3 spans 19 amino acids. CDR3 loop: CASSQRHRRMPSSYNEQFF. CDR3 bases: TGTGCCAGCAGCCAGAGACACCGACGGATGCCCAGCTCCTACAATGAGCAGTTCTTC.

This chain uses TRBV27 with TRBJ2-7, with D possibly being TRBD1 (6 bases). The V and J ends lost 5 bases and 3 bases respectively, with 26 bases between them. CDR1 is MNHEY and CDR2 is SMNVEV in the germline V gene (reference sequence). The CDR3 length is 18 residues. CDR3 sequence reads: CASSIGTTPTTSVYEQYF. CDR3 nucleotide sequence: TGTGCCAGCAGTATCGGGACAACCCCAACTACGTCAGTCTACGAGCAGTACTTC.

The chain combines TRBV5-6 with TRBJ2-7; perhaps TRBD2 as D (5 bases). V lost 4 bases to trimming and J lost 0 bases, with 17 bases between them. Germline CDR1 reads SGHDT; CDR2 reads YYEEEE. The CDR3 loop spans 16 amino acids. CDR3 protein: CASSPGLQTYSYEQYF. CDR3 DNA sequence: TGTGCCAGCAGCCCCGGACTCCAGACATACTCCTACGAGCAGTACTTC.

This chain connects TRBV25-1 to TRBJ2-1; possibly TRBD2 for D (6 bases). Germline V CDR1 and CDR2: MGHDK, SYGVNS. The CDR3 consists of 15 residues. Trimming cost V 2 bases and J 3 bases, with 11 bases left between them. The CDR3 region is CASSEVPGGYNEQFF. CDR3 DNA sequence: TGTGCCAGCAGTGAAGTGCCCGGGGGCTACAATGAGCAGTTCTTC. Full variable domain (missing parts from reference TRBV25-1 and TRBJ2-1): EADIYQTPRYLVIGTGKKITLECSQTMGHDKMYWYQQDPGMELHLIHYSYGVNSTEKGDLSSESTVSRIRTEHFPLTLESARPSHTSQYLCASSEVPGGYNEQFFGPGTRLTVL.

The CDR3: CASSPLAGGPYEQYF. CDR3 bases: TGTGCCAGCAGCCCGCTGGCAGGGGGGCCCTACGAGCAGTACTTC. The genes are TRBV7-2 and TRBJ2-7; maybe TRBD1 (7 bases). V lost 5 bases and J lost 2, with 16 bases in between. Germline V gene lookup returns CDR1 SGHTA and CDR2 FQGNSA. This CDR3 spans 15 amino acids.